Each of the 24 T cell receptor beta chains below was sequenced from the same sample in a study of T cell repertoires in cytomegalovirus infection. TCRdb re-called the reads with MiXCR, one entry per CDR3 protein. The table lists roughly 860,000 distinct CDR3 sequences, approximately 32% of them singletons. Their target antigens are unknown. This material consisted of cultured CD8+ T cells from PBMCs, taken from culture after CMV antigen stimulation. All receptors derive from a human donor in good health (CMV status not recorded). Some clones in this sample may be carry-over from other donors' samples.

The chain joins TRBV7-8 to TRBJ2-1; TRBD2 matches at 10 bases. The CDR3 consists of 14 residues. Losses at the gene ends were 3 bases for V and 10 bases for J; bases not matched to a gene: 6. CDR1 and CDR2 (germline): SGHVS, FQNEAQ. The CDR3 here is CASSFVGLAREQFF. Written as DNA, the CDR3 is TGTGCCAGCAGCTTCGTGGGACTAGCGAGAGAGCAGTTCTTC.

V is TRBV7-6 and J is TRBJ1-3, with D unresolved. Per the germline V gene, CDR1 is SGHVS and CDR2 is FNYEAQ. V was cut by 5 bases and J by 0 bases, with 14 bases left in between. The CDR3 runs to 16 residues. The DNA for the CDR3 is TGTGCCAGCAGCAATGTCTTCCAGGTCTCTGGAAACACCATATATTTT. This encodes CASSNVFQVSGNTIYF.

This clonotype was counted at least ten times. The genes are TRBV5-1 and TRBJ1-1; 7 nucleotides align to TRBD1. This CDR3 region has 15 residues. V lost 0 bases, J lost 1 base, and 3 bases stayed unmatched. The germline V gene encodes CDR1 SGHRS and CDR2 YFSETQ. The CDR3 nucleotides are TGCGCCAGCAGCTTGGAGGGGGCGCGGAACACTGAAGCTTTCTTT. Its translation: CASSLEGARNTEAFF.

Written as DNA, the CDR3 is TGTGCTAGTGGCGCGGGGCTTTTGGAGACCCAGTACTTC. As protein: CASGAGLLETQYF. The rearrangement links TRBV12-5 to TRBJ2-5; maybe TRBD2 (6 bases). CDR1 and CDR2 from the germline V gene are LGHNT and FRNRAP. There are 13 residues in the CDR3. Deletions cut 6 bases from V and 5 bases from J, with 13 bases between.

CDR3 residues: CASIRGRESSGNTIYF. The CDR3 DNA sequence: TGTGCCAGCATAAGGGGACGTGAAAGTTCCGGAAACACCATATATTTT. The chain recombines TRBV2 with TRBJ1-3; possible D gene TRBD1, 5 bases. CDR1 SNHLY and CDR2 FYNNEI come from the germline V gene. Deletions cut 7 bases from V and 4 bases from J, with 20 bases between. The CDR3 covers 16 residues.

Only a few counts were recorded for this clonotype. This chain joins TRBV6-1 and TRBJ2-7, with D perhaps TRBD1 (6 bases). The ends were cut back, 4 bases at V and 0 bases at J, with 10 bases in the middle. The CDR3 has 14 residues. Germline V gene sequence: CDR1 MNHNS, CDR2 SASEGT. The CDR3 loop is CASSVWDTSYEQYV. CDR3 nucleotide sequence: TGTGCCAGCAGTGTATGGGACACCTCCTACGAGCAGTACGTC.

The sample holds one count of this clonotype. CDR3 region: CASSQDPARSYNEQFF. The DNA for the CDR3 is TGCGCCAGCAGCCAAGACCCGGCCCGCTCCTACAATGAGCAGTTCTTC. The rearrangement joins TRBV4-1 to TRBJ2-1; D gene uncertain. V was shortened by 0 bases and J by 0 bases, with 9 bases between the two germline ends. CDR1 is MGHRA, CDR2 YSYEKL, per germline. The CDR3 has 16 amino acids.

This clonotype was found a few times. The gene calls are TRBV28 and TRBJ2-5; D is possibly TRBD2 (5 bases). The germline CDR1 and CDR2 sequences are MDHEN and SYDVKM. This CDR3 comprises 16 residues. V was pared by 7 bases and J by 4 bases, with 22 bases between. CDR3: CASNSLGPGDLETQYF. CDR3 DNA: TGTGCCAGCAATTCTCTAGGACCCGGGGATTTAGAGACCCAGTACTTC.

The chain links TRBV9 to TRBJ1-5; D is possibly TRBD1 (5 bases). Trimming took off 0 bases at V and 9 bases at J, with 13 bases between the two ends. The CDR3 is 14 amino acids. Germline CDR1 is SGDLS and CDR2 is YYNGEE. CDR3 nucleotide sequence: TGTGCCAGCAGCGTAGGTGCGAGTGGGGGGCCCCAGCATTTT. Its protein product is CASSVGASGGPQHF.

The chain joins TRBV13 to TRBJ2-5; D may be TRBD2 (6 bases). Deletions cut 5 bases from V and 4 bases from J, with 14 bases between. CDR1 and CDR2 from the germline V gene are PRHDT and FYEKMQ (reference sequence). The CDR3 is 14 residues long. The CDR3 DNA sequence: TGTGCCAGCAGCGAATCGGGGGTGGGAGAGACCCAGTACTTC. Protein sequence: CASSESGVGETQYF.

Comments on this clonotype: The junction departs from germline at one end; a sequencing error may be responsible. The genes are TRBV6-1 and TRBJ2-2; 7 nucleotides line up with TRBD1. Germline lookup yields CDR1 MNHNS and CDR2 SASEGT. The CDR3 length is 16 residues. Here the CDR3 DNA reads TGTGTCAGCAGCGGCAAGGGGGCAGTGAACACCGGGGAGCTGTTTTTT. Encoded protein: CVSSGKGAVNTGELFF.

This clonotype is a singleton in its sample. The chain links TRBV7-2 to TRBJ1-2; 9 nucleotides align to TRBD1. The ends lost 3 bases at V and 12 bases at J; junction bases unmatched: 20. The germline V gene encodes CDR1 SGHTA and CDR2 FQGNSA. CDR3 size: 17 residues. CDR3 sequence: CASSFISPGTGNVGDTF. In DNA form, the CDR3 reads TGTGCCAGCAGCTTCATTTCCCCCGGGACAGGGAATGTTGGGGACACCTTC.

The V call is TRBV5-4, the J call TRBJ2-1; the match to TRBD1 covers 9 bases. V trimming: 0 bases; J trimming: 8 bases; junction bases outside the gene matches: 9. This CDR3 is built from 16 residues. Germline CDR1 SGHNT, CDR2 YYREEE (reference sequence). The CDR3 spells CASSLAGQGVLDEQFF. CDR3 nucleotides: TGTGCCAGCAGCTTGGCGGGACAGGGTGTGTTGGATGAGCAGTTCTTC.

The V gene is TRBV12-3 or TRBV12-4, the J gene TRBJ1-1; D gene uncertain. V lost 7 bases to trimming and J lost 1 base, with 10 bases between them. The CDR3 runs 13 residues. The CDR3 is CASTPYKNTEAFF. Here the CDR3 DNA reads TGTGCCAGCACCCCTTATAAGAACACTGAAGCTTTCTTT.

This clonotype was detected only a few times. Relative to the germline gene, one junction end is altered; a read error may explain this. The chain's CDR3 is CASNLGGTGGYEQYF. In DNA, the CDR3 is TGTGCCAGCAATTTAGGAGGGACAGGGGGGTACGAGCAGTACTTC. The chain carries TRBV12-3 or TRBV12-4 and TRBJ2-7, with 11 bases lining up with TRBD1. The CDR3 spans 15 residues.

This clonotype was detected ten times or more. This chain uses TRBV7-8 with TRBJ2-2, with D tentatively TRBD1 (5 bases). V lost 7 bases and J 4 bases, leaving 13 bases between the germline ends. The CDR3 contains 14 residues. Germline lookup yields CDR1 SGHVS and CDR2 FQNEAQ. The CDR3 loop reads CASNPAGPTGELFF. The CDR3 DNA reads TGTGCCAGCAACCCAGCAGGGCCCACCGGGGAGCTGTTTTTT.

CDR3 in amino acids: CASRFTGHRDEKLFF. In DNA form, the CDR3 reads TGTGCCAGCAGATTCACAGGGCATCGGGATGAAAAACTGTTTTTT. This chain connects TRBV6-6 to TRBJ1-4, with D tentatively TRBD1 (6 bases). CDR1 and CDR2 (germline): MNHNY, SVGAGI (reference sequence). The V end lost 6 bases, the J end lost 6 bases, and 17 bases lay between the germline ends. The CDR3 totals 15 residues.

This clonotype was seen a few times. The chain is built from TRBV7-2 and TRBJ2-5; 9 nucleotides line up with TRBD2. The junction had 2 bases not matched to a gene; V was cut back by 6 bases and J by 3 bases. CDR1 and CDR2 (germline): SGHTA, FQGNSA. The CDR3 spans 13 residues. This CDR3 is CASRERGEETQYF. CDR3 sequence (DNA): TGTGCCAGCAGGGAGCGGGGGGAAGAGACCCAGTACTTC.

V and J are TRBV6-6 and TRBJ1-5; no definite D call. This CDR3 comprises 16 residues. Trimming stripped 4 bases from V and 0 bases from J, with 13 bases between. CDR1 and CDR2 (germline): MNHNY, SVGAGI (reference sequence). This CDR3 reads CASSSPGRYSNQPQHF. The CDR3 region has the DNA TGTGCCAGCAGTTCTCCGGGCCGTTATAGCAATCAGCCCCAGCATTTT.

V gene TRBV6-1 combines with J gene TRBJ1-2, with D uncertain. V was shortened by 9 bases and J by 3 bases, with 8 bases between the two germline ends. The CDR3 sequence is 11 residues long. Germline CDR1 reads MNHNS; CDR2 reads SASEGT. The CDR3 sequence is CASQEYYGYTF. CDR3 coding DNA: TGTGCCAGTCAGGAATACTATGGCTACACCTTC.

The V gene is TRBV7-8, the J gene TRBJ2-1, with 8 bases lining up with TRBD2. The J segment lost 7 bases and the V segment lost 11 bases, leaving 13 bases of the junction unmatched. The germline V gene encodes CDR1 SGHVS and CDR2 FQNEAQ. The CDR3 is 14 residues long. This CDR3 reads CACHAGGLVNEQFF. For the CDR3, the DNA is TGTGCCTGCCATGCGGGGGGCTTAGTAAATGAGCAGTTCTTC.

This clonotype was observed many times. The gene calls are TRBV7-9 and TRBJ1-1, with D unclear. In germline, CDR1 is SEHNR, CDR2 FQNEAQ (reference sequence). The CDR3 has 15 residues. V was shortened by 5 bases and J by 0 bases, with 13 bases between the two germline ends. The CDR3 here is CASSPVGYVNTEAFF. DNA for the CDR3: TGTGCCAGCAGCCCCGTCGGGTACGTGAACACTGAAGCTTTCTTT.

This chain links TRBV9 with TRBJ1-1; TRBD1 aligns across 7 bases. The germline V gene encodes CDR1 SGDLS and CDR2 YYNGEE. Unmatched junction bases numbered 11, after V lost 7 bases and J lost 8 bases. This CDR3 contains 13 residues. The CDR3 nucleotides read TGTGCCAGCGGCCAGGACAGGCCGGAAGAAGCTTTCTTT. It translates to CASGQDRPEEAFF.

The chain links TRBV6-6 to TRBJ1-2; D gene ambiguous. This CDR3 spans 13 amino acids. Trimming pared 2 bases from V and 2 bases from J, leaving 6 bases between. Germline V gene data show CDR1 as MNHNY and CDR2 as SVGAGI (reference sequence). CDR3 amino acids: CASSYPANYGYTF. CDR3 nucleotides: TGTGCCAGCAGTTACCCCGCCAACTATGGCTACACCTTC.